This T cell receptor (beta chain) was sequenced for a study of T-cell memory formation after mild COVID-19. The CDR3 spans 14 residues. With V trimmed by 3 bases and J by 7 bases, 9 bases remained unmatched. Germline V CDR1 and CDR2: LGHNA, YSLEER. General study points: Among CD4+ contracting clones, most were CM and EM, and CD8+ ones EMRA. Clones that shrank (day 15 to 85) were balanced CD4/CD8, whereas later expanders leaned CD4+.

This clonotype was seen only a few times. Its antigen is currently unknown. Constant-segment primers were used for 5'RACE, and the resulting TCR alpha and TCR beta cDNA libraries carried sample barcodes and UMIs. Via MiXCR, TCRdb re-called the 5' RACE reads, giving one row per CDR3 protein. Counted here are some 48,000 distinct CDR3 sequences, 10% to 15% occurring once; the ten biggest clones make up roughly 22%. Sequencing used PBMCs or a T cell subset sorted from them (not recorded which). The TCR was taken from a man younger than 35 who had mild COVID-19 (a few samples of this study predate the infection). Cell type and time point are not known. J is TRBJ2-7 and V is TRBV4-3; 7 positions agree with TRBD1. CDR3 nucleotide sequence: TGCGCCAGCAGCCAGGGGGACAGATCCACTGAGCAGTACTTC. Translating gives CASSQGDRSTEQYF.